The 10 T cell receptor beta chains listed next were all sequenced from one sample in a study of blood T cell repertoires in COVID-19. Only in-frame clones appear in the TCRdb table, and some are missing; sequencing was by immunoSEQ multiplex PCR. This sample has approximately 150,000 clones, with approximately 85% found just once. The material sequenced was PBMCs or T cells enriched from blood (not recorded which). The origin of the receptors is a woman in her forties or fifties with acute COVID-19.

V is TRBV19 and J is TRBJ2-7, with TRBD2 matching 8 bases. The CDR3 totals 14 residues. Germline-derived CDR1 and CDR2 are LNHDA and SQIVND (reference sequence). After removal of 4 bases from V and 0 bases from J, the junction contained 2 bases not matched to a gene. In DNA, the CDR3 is TGTGCCAGTAGTACGGGACTAGACTCCTACGAGCAGTACTTC. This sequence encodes CASSTGLDSYEQYF.

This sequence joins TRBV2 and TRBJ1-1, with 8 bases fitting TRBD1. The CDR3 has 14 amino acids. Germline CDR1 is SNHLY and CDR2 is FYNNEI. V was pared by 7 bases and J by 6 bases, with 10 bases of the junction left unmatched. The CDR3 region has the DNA TGTGCCAGCATCCCCCAGGGGGCGTTTTCTGAAGCTTTCTTT. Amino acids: CASIPQGAFSEAFF.

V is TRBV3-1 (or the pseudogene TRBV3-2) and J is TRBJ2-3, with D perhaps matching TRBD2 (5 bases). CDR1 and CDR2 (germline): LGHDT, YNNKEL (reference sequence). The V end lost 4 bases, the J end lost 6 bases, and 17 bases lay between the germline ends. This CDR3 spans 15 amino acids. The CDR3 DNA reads TGTGCCAGCAGCCGAGTCGCGGGTTTCAGGGATACGCAGTATTTT. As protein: CASSRVAGFRDTQYF.

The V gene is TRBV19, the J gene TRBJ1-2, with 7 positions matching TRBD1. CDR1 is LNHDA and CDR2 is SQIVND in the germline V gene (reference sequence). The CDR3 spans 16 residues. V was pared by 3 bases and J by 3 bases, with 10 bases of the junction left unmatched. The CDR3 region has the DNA TGTGCCAGTAGTATCTCTTTTTTTGGACAGGACTATGGCTACACCTTC. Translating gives CASSISFFGQDYGYTF.

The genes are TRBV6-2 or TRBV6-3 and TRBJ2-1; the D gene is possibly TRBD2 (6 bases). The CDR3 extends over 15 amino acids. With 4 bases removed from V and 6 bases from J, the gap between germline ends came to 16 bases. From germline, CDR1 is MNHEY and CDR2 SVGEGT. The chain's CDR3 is CASSSAGTVANEQFF. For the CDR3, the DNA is TGTGCCAGCAGTTCAGCCGGGACTGTGGCCAATGAGCAGTTCTTC.

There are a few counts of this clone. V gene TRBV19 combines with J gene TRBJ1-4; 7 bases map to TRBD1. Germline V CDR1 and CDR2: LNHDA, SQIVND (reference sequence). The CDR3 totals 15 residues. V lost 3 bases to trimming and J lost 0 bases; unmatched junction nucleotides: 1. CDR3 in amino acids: CASSMGTATNEKLFF. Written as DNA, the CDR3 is TGTGCCAGTAGTATGGGGACAGCAACTAATGAAAAACTGTTTTTT. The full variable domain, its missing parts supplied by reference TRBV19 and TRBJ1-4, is DGGITQSPKYLFRKEGQNVTLSCEQNLNHDAMYWYRQDPGQGLRLIYYSQIVNDFQKGDIAEGYSVSREKKESFPLTVTSAQKNPTAFYLCASSMGTATNEKLFFGSGTQLSVL.

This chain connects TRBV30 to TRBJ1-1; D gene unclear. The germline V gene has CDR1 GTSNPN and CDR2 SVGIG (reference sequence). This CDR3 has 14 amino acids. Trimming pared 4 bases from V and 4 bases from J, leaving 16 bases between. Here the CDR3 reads CAWNSAVAGTEAFF. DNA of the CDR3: TGTGCCTGGAACTCCGCCGTTGCGGGCACTGAAGCTTTCTTT. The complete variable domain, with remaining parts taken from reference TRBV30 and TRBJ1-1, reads SQTIHQWPATLVQPVGSPLSLECTVEGTSNPNLYWYRQAAGRGLQLLFYSVGIGQISSEVPQNLSASRPQDRQFILSSKKLLLSDSGFYLCAWNSAVAGTEAFFGQGTRLTVV.

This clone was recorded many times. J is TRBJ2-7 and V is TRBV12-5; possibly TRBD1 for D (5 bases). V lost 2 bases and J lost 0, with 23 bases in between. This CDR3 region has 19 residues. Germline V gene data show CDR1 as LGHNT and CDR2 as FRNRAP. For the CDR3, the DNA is TGTGCTAGTGGTTTGTTTCTAGGTTTACAGGCCCACCTCTCCTACGAGCAGTACTTC. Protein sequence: CASGLFLGLQAHLSYEQYF.

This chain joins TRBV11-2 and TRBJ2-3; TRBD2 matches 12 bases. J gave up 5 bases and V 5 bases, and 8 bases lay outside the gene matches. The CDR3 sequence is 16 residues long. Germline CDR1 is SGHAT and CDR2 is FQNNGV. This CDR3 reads CASSLRLAGEVDTQYF. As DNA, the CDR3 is TGTGCCAGCAGCCTCCGACTAGCGGGAGAGGTAGATACGCAGTATTTT.

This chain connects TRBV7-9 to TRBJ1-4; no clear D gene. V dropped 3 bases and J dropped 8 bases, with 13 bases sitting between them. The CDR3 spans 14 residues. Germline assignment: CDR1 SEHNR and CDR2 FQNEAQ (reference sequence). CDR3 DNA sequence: TGTGCCAGCAGCTTTCAGGAGGGAAGCGAAAAACTGTTTTTT. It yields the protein CASSFQEGSEKLFF.